What follows are 21 T cell receptor beta chains derived from one specimen sequenced in a study of blood T cell repertoires in COVID-19. Sequencing was performed with immunoSEQ multiplex PCR; in TCRdb, only in-frame clones are kept and a portion is missing. The sample records about 210,000 clones, 65% to 90% being singletons. The source material was PBMCs or T cells enriched from blood (not recorded which). All receptors come from a woman aged 40 to 50 with acute COVID-19.

The J gene is TRBJ2-7, the V gene TRBV15; tentatively, D is TRBD2 (6 bases). Per germline, CDR1 LNHNV and CDR2 YYDKDF (reference sequence). There are 17 residues in the CDR3. The germline V and J ends were trimmed by 0 bases and 1 base, with 16 bases remaining between them. CDR3 nucleotide sequence: TGTGCCACCAGCAGAGATATTGGCGGGGAACTTTCCTACGAGCAGTACTTC. It is translated as CATSRDIGGELSYEQYF.

The sample holds one count of this clone. V and J are TRBV5-1 and TRBJ2-7, with D perhaps TRBD2 (5 bases). The germline gives CDR1 SGHRS, CDR2 YFSETQ. V was clipped by 4 bases and J by 2 bases, with 16 bases between them. The CDR3 loop spans 15 amino acids. The CDR3: CASSGTNRLTYEQYF. CDR3 DNA: TGCGCCAGCAGCGGAACTAACCGACTAACCTACGAGCAGTACTTC.

V gene TRBV5-1 combines with J gene TRBJ2-5; 7 positions agree with TRBD2. The CDR3 spans 16 residues. J was trimmed by 5 bases and V by 7 bases; bases with no gene match: 17. Germline CDR1 reads SGHRS; CDR2 reads YFSETQ. CDR3 DNA sequence: TGCGCCAGCCGCCCCCTGGGGAGGGAGCTGTCGGAGACCCAGTACTTC. Its protein is CASRPLGRELSETQYF.

The chain combines TRBV19 with TRBJ1-2, with TRBD1 as a possible D gene (5 bases). V lost 5 bases to trimming and J lost 3 bases, with 25 bases between them. The CDR3 loop spans 18 amino acids. Germline loops: CDR1 LNHDA, CDR2 SQIVND (reference sequence). The CDR3: CASSPGPWGRSSDYGYTF. In DNA, the CDR3 is TGTGCCAGTAGTCCAGGACCCTGGGGCAGGAGCTCGGACTATGGCTACACCTTC.

This clone was counted between two and nine times. The chain has TRBV5-8 and TRBJ2-1, with 8 nucleotides matching TRBD2. V lost 3 bases to trimming and J lost 1 base; unmatched junction nucleotides: 6. This CDR3 has 16 amino acids. The germline gives CDR1 SGHTS, CDR2 YDEGEE. CDR3 sequence reads: CASSWGVAGSYNEQFF. CDR3 nucleotide sequence: TGTGCCAGCAGCTGGGGGGTAGCGGGATCCTACAATGAGCAGTTCTTC.

The V and J genes are TRBV3-1 (or the pseudogene TRBV3-2) and TRBJ2-7; possibly TRBD1 for D (6 bases). Germline CDR1 reads LGHDT; CDR2 reads YNNKEL (reference sequence). The CDR3 totals 14 residues. V lost 6 bases to trimming and J lost 0 bases, with 12 bases between them. The CDR3 DNA reads as TGTGCCAGCAGGTTCCGGGACAACTCCTACGAGCAGTACTTC. Protein product: CASRFRDNSYEQYF.

J is TRBJ1-4 and V is TRBV6-1; weak D call: TRBD1 (5 bases). Germline V CDR1 and CDR2: MNHNS, SASEGT. CDR3 length: 16 amino acids. With 4 bases removed from V and 3 bases from J, the gap between germline ends came to 15 bases. CDR3 sequence reads: CASSVEQQVSNEKLFF. CDR3 nucleotides: TGTGCCAGCAGTGTTGAGCAACAGGTTTCTAATGAAAAACTGTTTTTT.

The chain uses TRBV28 and TRBJ2-7; 7 bases are a match to TRBD2. CDR1 is MDHEN and CDR2 is SYDVKM in the germline V gene. Unmatched junction bases numbered 5, after V lost 3 bases and J lost 0 bases. The CDR3 has 15 residues. The CDR3 sequence is CASSFPSGGSYEQYF. CDR3 nucleotide sequence: TGTGCCAGCAGTTTCCCTAGCGGAGGCTCCTACGAGCAGTACTTC.

This clone has a single count. V gene TRBV3-1 (or the pseudogene TRBV3-2) combines with J gene TRBJ1-2; D is unresolved. Germline V gene data show CDR1 as LGHDT and CDR2 as YNNKEL (reference sequence). The CDR3 spans 12 residues. Deletions cut 1 base from V and 8 bases from J, with 8 bases between. The CDR3 is CASSQGIGGYTF. CDR3 in DNA: TGTGCCAGCAGCCAAGGAATTGGCGGCTACACCTTC.

The chain has TRBV4-3 and TRBJ1-1, with a possible D match to TRBD1 (6 bases). Trimming pared 5 bases from V and 10 bases from J, leaving 17 bases between. Looked up from germline, CDR1 is LGHNA and CDR2 is YSLEER. This CDR3 comprises 13 residues. This chain's CDR3 is CASSYTGNDGAFF. The DNA for the CDR3 is TGCGCCAGCAGCTACACAGGGAATGATGGAGCTTTCTTT.

This clone showed up just a few times. The chain is built from TRBV19 and TRBJ2-7; 7 nucleotides agree with TRBD2. CDR3 length: 14 residues. Germline CDR1 and CDR2: LNHDA and SQIVND (reference sequence). V lost 5 bases and J lost 0; bases outside the gene matches: 4. The CDR3 nucleotides are TGTGCCAGTAGTCGGTCTAGCGGCTCCTACGAGCAGTACTTC. It codes for CASSRSSGSYEQYF.

The rearrangement uses TRBV5-5 and TRBJ1-1; TRBD1 agrees at 7 bases. Germline V gene lookup returns CDR1 SGHKS and CDR2 YYEKEE (reference sequence). Germline trimming cut 5 bases from V and 5 bases from J; bases unmatched to any gene: 6. The length of the CDR3 is 13 residues. CDR3 DNA sequence: TGTGCCAGCAGACTGACAGGGAGAACTGAAGCTTTCTTT. Amino acid sequence: CASRLTGRTEAFF.

This clone has just one count. This sequence joins TRBV28 and TRBJ2-1, with D perhaps TRBD1 (6 bases). The germline V gene encodes CDR1 MDHEN and CDR2 SYDVKM. The length of the CDR3 is 16 residues. V gave up 7 bases and J gave up 0 bases, with 16 bases separating them. The CDR3 protein is CASTPPGHSSYNEQFF. The CDR3 DNA is TGTGCCAGCACCCCACCGGGACACTCCTCCTACAATGAGCAGTTCTTC. Full variable domain (missing parts from reference TRBV28 and TRBJ2-1): DVKVTQSSRYLVKRTGEKVFLECVQDMDHENMFWYRQDPGLGLRLIYFSYDVKMKEKGDIPEGYSVSREKKERFSLILESASTNQTSMYLCASTPPGHSSYNEQFFGPGTRLTVL.

The J gene is TRBJ2-5, the V gene TRBV5-5; perhaps TRBD1 as D (5 bases). The V and J ends lost 4 bases and 2 bases respectively, with 12 bases between them. This CDR3 contains 14 residues. Germline values: CDR1 SGHKS, CDR2 YYEKEE (reference sequence). The DNA for the CDR3 is TGTGCCAGCAGCCTTAGGGGTCTACAAGAGACCCAGTACTTC. As protein: CASSLRGLQETQYF.

The rearrangement uses TRBV9 and TRBJ2-7; possible D gene TRBD2, 5 bases. The germline V and J ends were trimmed by 3 bases and 5 bases, with 21 bases remaining between them. CDR3 size: 16 residues. Looked up from germline, CDR1 is SGDLS and CDR2 is YYNGEE. The CDR3 is CASSAQTPGLEDEQYF. The CDR3 bases are TGTGCCAGCAGCGCCCAGACTCCCGGGTTGGAGGACGAGCAGTACTTC. The whole variable domain, filled in from reference TRBV9 and TRBJ2-7, reads DSGVTQTPKHLITATGQRVTLRCSPRSGDLSVYWYQQSLDQGLQFLIQYYNGEERAKGNILERFSAQQFPDLHSELNLSSLELGDSALYFCASSAQTPGLEDEQYFGPGTRLTVT.

This sequence joins TRBV27 and TRBJ2-7; possible D gene TRBD2, 5 bases. The CDR3 has 13 amino acids. Germline V gene data show CDR1 as MNHEY and CDR2 as SMNVEV (reference sequence). V was trimmed by 7 bases and J by 2 bases, leaving 12 bases between them. The CDR3 nucleotides are TGTGCCAGCACCGGGTCCGGGACCTACGAGCAGTACTTC. Amino acids: CASTGSGTYEQYF.

J is TRBJ2-1 and V is TRBV7-2; the match to TRBD2 covers 16 bases. The CDR3 contains 18 residues. Per the germline V gene, CDR1 is SGHTA and CDR2 is FQGNSA. J was trimmed by 5 bases and V by 4 bases; bases with no gene match: 8. CDR3 nucleotide sequence: TGTGCCAGCAGCTCGGGGACTAGCGGGAGGGGAAGACACAATGAGCAGTTCTTC. This sequence encodes CASSSGTSGRGRHNEQFF. The whole variable domain, filled in from reference TRBV7-2 and TRBJ2-1, reads GAGVSQSPSNKVTEKGKDVELRCDPISGHTALYWYRQSLGQGLEFLIYFQGNSAPDKSGLPSDRFSAERTGGSVSTLTIQRTQQEDSAVYLCASSSGTSGRGRHNEQFFGPGTRLTVL.

The rearrangement joins TRBV27 to TRBJ1-3, with 7 bases lining up with TRBD1. The ends lost 6 bases at V and 0 bases at J; junction bases unmatched: 5. This CDR3 contains 15 residues. CDR1 and CDR2 from the germline V gene are MNHEY and SMNVEV (reference sequence). In DNA form, the CDR3 reads TGTGCCAGCAGACCCACAGGGGACTCTGGAAACACCATATATTTT. Its translation: CASRPTGDSGNTIYF.

This clone was seen repeatedly, ten times or more. The chain joins TRBV9 to TRBJ2-2; 11 bases agree with TRBD2. CDR3 length: 18 amino acids. V shed 0 bases, J shed 4 bases, and the junction held 8 bases outside the gene matches. CDR1 and CDR2 from the germline V gene are SGDLS and YYNGEE. CDR3 amino acids: CASSVGLAGGRGTGELFF. As DNA, the CDR3 is TGTGCCAGCAGCGTAGGGTTAGCGGGAGGGCGCGGCACCGGGGAGCTGTTTTTT.

This clone was observed once. This CDR3 reads CASSRLPPVPKRQGSSYEQYF. The CDR3 coding sequence is TGTGCCAGCAGCCGTCTGCCCCCCGTACCCAAAAGACAGGGGAGCTCCTACGAGCAGTACTTC. The chain links TRBV14 to TRBJ2-7; 8 positions match TRBD1. The CDR3 runs to 21 residues. Germline V CDR1 and CDR2: SGHDN, FVKESK. V lost 4 bases to trimming and J lost 0 bases; unmatched junction nucleotides: 23.

This chain joins TRBV13 and TRBJ2-7; perhaps TRBD2 as D (6 bases). Germline assignment: CDR1 PRHDT and CDR2 FYEKMQ (reference sequence). The CDR3 extends over 12 amino acids. The V end was cut by 7 bases, the J end by 9 bases, with 16 bases between. The CDR3 nucleotides are TGTGCCAGCACCCTTGGGAGGTCGGTGCAGTACTTC. This sequence encodes CASTLGRSVQYF. Based on the CDR3 plus reference TRBV13 and TRBJ2-7, the full variable domain is AAGVIQSPRHLIKEKRETATLKCYPIPRHDTVYWYQQGPGQDPQFLISFYEKMQSDKGSIPDRFSAQQFSDYHSELNMSSLELGDSALYFCASTLGRSVQYFGPGTRLTVT.